One and the same sample provided the 16 T cell receptor beta chains below, sequenced in a study of blood T cells in healthy people across ages. The second PCR ran about 6 to 12 cycles with a sample-barcoded 5' primer and J-beta primers. Each CDR3 protein is one row after TCRdb ran MiXCR on the 5' RACE reads. The repertoire holds some 760,000 distinct CDR3 sequences, with around 25% as singletons. These same records also appear under a second study, on T cells of mothers and their children.

Specimen: blood. These receptors came from a boy between 5 and 17 years old in good health.

The chain has TRBV6-5 and TRBJ1-3, with 7 bases lining up with TRBD1. The germline V gene encodes CDR1 MNHEY and CDR2 SVGAGI. CDR3 length: 18 residues. V shed 1 base and J 2 bases; nucleotides not matched to a gene: 11. Written as DNA, the CDR3 is TGTGCCAGCAGTTACTATGGTTCTCAGGGGGTTCCTGGAAACACCATATATTTT. Translated, it gives CASSYYGSQGVPGNTIYF.

This clonotype was seen a few times. V usage is TRBV7-2 and J usage is TRBJ2-5; 12 bases are a match to TRBD2. V was clipped by 3 bases and J by 4 bases; unmatched bases: 6. The CDR3 covers 16 residues. Germline V lookup: CDR1 SGHTA, CDR2 FQGNSA. CDR3 sequence: CASSFETSGGRETQYF. The CDR3 coding sequence is TGTGCCAGCAGCTTCGAGACTAGCGGGGGTCGAGAGACCCAGTACTTC.

This clonotype was seen a few times. The rearrangement links TRBV28 to TRBJ2-1; D uncertain. The germline gives CDR1 MDHEN, CDR2 SYDVKM. The CDR3 has 11 residues. V lost 6 bases, J lost 7 bases, and 7 bases lay in between. The CDR3 loop reads CASSGINEQFF. The DNA for the CDR3 is TGTGCCAGCAGCGGAATTAATGAGCAGTTCTTC.

The J gene is TRBJ2-7, the V gene TRBV12-3 or TRBV12-4; tentative D call: TRBD2 (5 bases). The CDR3 is 13 amino acids. The V end was cut by 3 bases, the J end by 3 bases, with 9 bases between. DNA for the CDR3: TGTGCCAGCAGTTTTGACGGGGACTACGAGCAGTACTTC. Translation: CASSFDGDYEQYF.

The chain combines TRBV24-1 with TRBJ2-7, with D tentatively TRBD1 (6 bases). Per germline, CDR1 KGHDR and CDR2 SFDVKD. CDR3 length: 14 residues. The V and J ends lost 7 bases and 0 bases respectively, with 12 bases between them. CDR3 amino acids: CATSGTDSSYEQYF. The CDR3 DNA is TGTGCCACCAGCGGGACGGACAGCTCCTACGAGCAGTACTTC.

This clonotype was found a few times. V is TRBV15 and J is TRBJ2-5; D remains ambiguous. This CDR3 is built from 13 residues. Per the germline V gene, CDR1 is LNHNV and CDR2 is YYDKDF (reference sequence). Trimming stripped 2 bases from V and 5 bases from J, with 9 bases between. The CDR3 DNA reads as TGTGCCACCAGCAGATGGGCCGGGGAGACCCAGTACTTC. Translated: CATSRWAGETQYF.

The CDR3 spells CATRTSGRKLETQYF. The CDR3 DNA reads as TGTGCCACCAGGACTAGCGGGAGGAAATTAGAGACCCAGTACTTC. The chain couples TRBV28 to TRBJ2-5; 14 bases agree with TRBD2. With 10 bases clipped from V and 4 bases from J, the junction kept 8 bases outside the gene matches. CDR3 size: 15 residues. Germline loops: CDR1 MDHEN, CDR2 SYDVKM.

The rearrangement links TRBV11-1 to TRBJ2-1; TRBD2 aligns across 9 bases. The CDR3 covers 23 residues. Per the germline V gene, CDR1 is SGHAT and CDR2 is FQDESV (reference sequence). V shed 5 bases and J 0 bases; nucleotides not matched to a gene: 26. The CDR3 loop is CASSPRLGGTSIIGISSYNEQFF. In DNA, the CDR3 is TGTGCCAGCAGCCCCAGGCTCGGTGGGACTAGCATTATTGGAATAAGCTCCTACAATGAGCAGTTCTTC.

There are a few counts of this clonotype. The chain uses TRBV20-1 and TRBJ2-5, with D possibly TRBD1 on 6 matching bases. The germline V gene encodes CDR1 DFQATT and CDR2 SNEGSKA (reference sequence). The CDR3 runs to 12 residues. Deletions cut 6 bases from V and 2 bases from J, with 10 bases between. CDR3 sequence: CSADDRQETQYF. The CDR3 DNA reads as TGCAGTGCGGACGACAGGCAAGAGACCCAGTACTTC.

J is TRBJ1-1 and V is TRBV29-1, with TRBD1 matching over 9 bases. The germline V gene encodes CDR1 SQVTM and CDR2 ANQGSEA. CDR3 size: 14 residues. The junction had 5 bases not matched to a gene; V was cut back by 5 bases and J by 1 base. The CDR3 region has the DNA TGCAGCGTTTGTTTGACAGGGGGGAACACTGAAGCTTTCTTT. Amino acids: CSVCLTGGNTEAFF.

This clonotype was seen more than once but under ten times. The chain joins TRBV2 to TRBJ2-7; TRBD1 aligns across 7 bases. V was clipped by 8 bases and J by 2 bases; unmatched bases: 6. CDR3 size: 13 residues. Looked up from germline, CDR1 is SNHLY and CDR2 is FYNNEI. The CDR3: CASGDSSTYEQYF. DNA for the CDR3: TGTGCCAGCGGGGACAGTTCAACCTACGAGCAGTACTTC.

The V call is TRBV3-1, the J call TRBJ2-1; possibly TRBD2 for D (6 bases). The CDR3 is 16 amino acids. The germline gives CDR1 LGHDT, CDR2 YNNKEL (reference sequence). Deletions cut 0 bases from V and 0 bases from J, with 9 bases between. As DNA, the CDR3 is TGTGCCAGCAGCCAAGATGGACTACACTCCTACAATGAGCAGTTCTTC. Protein: CASSQDGLHSYNEQFF.

There are a few counts of this clonotype. The chain links TRBV20-1 to TRBJ2-5, with D perhaps being TRBD1 or TRBD2 (5 bases each). The end of the DNA is better explained by TRBJ2-7, so the J call may be wrong. The CDR3 covers 14 residues. Germline lookup yields CDR1 DFQATT and CDR2 SNEGSKA (reference sequence). In DNA, the CDR3 is TGCAGTGCTAGCAGATCAGGGAGTACCTACGAGCAGTACTTC. This encodes CSASRSGSTYEQYF.

This chain links TRBV29-1 with TRBJ2-1, with 7 bases aligning to TRBD1. The J call is uncertain, as TRBJ2-5 better fits the DNA end. CDR1 and CDR2 from the germline V gene are SQVTM and ANQGSEA. CDR3 size: 13 residues. As DNA, the CDR3 is TGCAGCTGGAGTCGACAGGACAGGAAGACCCAGTACTTC. It specifies CSWSRQDRKTQYF.

V usage is TRBV5-1 and J usage is TRBJ1-1; D may be TRBD1 (6 bases). This CDR3 has 14 residues. Germline V gene lookup returns CDR1 SGHRS and CDR2 YFSETQ. Trimming cost V 5 bases and J 11 bases, with 22 bases left between them. Here the CDR3 DNA reads TGCGCCAGCAGATCAGATCAGGGGATCTTGAAGGCTTTCTTT. Translated, it gives CASRSDQGILKAFF.

This rearrangement joins TRBV5-5 to TRBJ2-1; 7 nucleotides align to TRBD1. The J call may be incorrect, as the DNA end agrees better with TRBJ2-5. The CDR3 runs 14 residues. Germline assignment: CDR1 SGHKS and CDR2 YYEKEE (reference sequence). The CDR3 DNA reads TGTGCCAGCAGCTTGGAGGGGGCTGTGGAGACCCAGTACTTC. Residues: CASSLEGAVETQYF.